The 28 T cell receptor beta chains presented below share a single source sample, sequenced in a study of blood T cell repertoires in COVID-19 (dated by TCRdb to the early 2020s). The method behind the library was the immunoSEQ multiplex PCR assay. Sourced from immuneACCESS, this table was stored by TCRdb with only in-frame sequences that have V and J called. A share of the clones is absent; for the studies checked, an unresolved V gene accounts for under half, and the remainder has no known explanation. In all, the sample holds fewer than 130,000 clones, and approximately 68% of those were seen once. The ten largest make up 7.6% of the sample. Sample: peripheral blood. The receptors were gathered from an older woman with acute or convalescent COVID-19.

The chain employs TRBV29-1 and TRBJ2-5; no reliable D call. Trimming took 4 bases from V and 1 from J, leaving 7 bases between them. This CDR3 is built from 12 residues. Germline V gene sequence: CDR1 SQVTM, CDR2 ANQGSEA. The CDR3 DNA reads as TGCAGCGTTGTGGTCGGCCAAGAGACCCAGTACTTC. Protein: CSVVVGQETQYF.

V is TRBV6-1 and J is TRBJ1-2; TRBD1 aligns across 9 bases. J gave up 4 bases and V 2 bases, and 8 bases lay outside the gene matches. The CDR3 consists of 16 residues. CDR1 is MNHNS and CDR2 is SASEGT in the germline V gene. In DNA form, the CDR3 reads TGTGCCAGCAGTGAAACAGGGGGCTCAGGCGCCTATGGCTACACCTTC. Amino acids: CASSETGGSGAYGYTF.

The chain links TRBV30 to TRBJ1-1; D remains unclear. CDR3 size: 11 residues. Germline CDR1 is GTSNPN and CDR2 is SVGIG (reference sequence). V lost 4 bases to trimming and J lost 5 bases, with 8 bases between them. The CDR3 reads CAWMAWTEAFF. CDR3 coding DNA: TGTGCCTGGATGGCCTGGACTGAAGCTTTCTTT.

This chain joins TRBV18 and TRBJ1-5, with 8 bases that match TRBD1. V lost 6 bases to trimming and J lost 6 bases; unmatched junction nucleotides: 10. Germline V gene data show CDR1 as KGHSH and CDR2 as LQKENI. The CDR3 has 15 residues. The CDR3 region has the DNA TGTGCCAGCTCCCCGACGACAGGGGAGGTTCAGCCCCAGCATTTT. It encodes CASSPTTGEVQPQHF. The whole variable domain, remainder taken from reference TRBV18 and TRBJ1-5, is NAGVMQNPRHLVRRRGQEARLRCSPMKGHSHVYWYRQLPEEGLKFMVYLQKENIIDESGMPKERFSAEFPKEGPSILRIQQVVRGDSAAYFCASSPTTGEVQPQHFGDGTRLSIL.

DNA of the CDR3: TGTGCCAGCAGCTTCGGGCCTAGCTCACCCCTCCACTTT. Protein sequence: CASSFGPSSPLHF. The rearrangement uses TRBV5-6 and TRBJ1-6; D is undetermined. Trimming left V 2 bases short and J 10 bases short, with 10 bases between. Germline CDR1 and CDR2: SGHDT and YYEEEE. This CDR3 is 13 amino acids long.

This clone turned up a few times. The gene calls are TRBV7-2 and TRBJ2-5; 7 bases are shared with TRBD2. With 3 bases clipped from V and 1 base from J, the junction kept 8 bases outside the gene matches. CDR3 size: 16 residues. From germline, CDR1 is SGHTA and CDR2 FQGNSA. The CDR3 sequence is CASSFQSGGIQETQYF. The CDR3, as DNA: TGTGCCAGCAGCTTTCAGTCGGGGGGAATCCAAGAGACCCAGTACTTC.

The chain has TRBV30 and TRBJ1-1; D is perhaps TRBD1 (5 bases). The V end lost 4 bases, the J end lost 6 bases, and 15 bases lay between the germline ends. The CDR3 sequence is 13 residues long. Germline loops: CDR1 GTSNPN, CDR2 SVGIG (reference sequence). For the CDR3, the DNA is TGTGCCTGGAACGGGAGGGGTATCGCTGAAGCTTTCTTT. Amino acid sequence: CAWNGRGIAEAFF.

The chain couples TRBV6-5 to TRBJ1-6; D is unresolved. Germline-derived CDR1 and CDR2 are MNHEY and SVGAGI. V dropped 8 bases and J dropped 6 bases, with 14 bases sitting between them. This CDR3 is 14 amino acids long. The CDR3 coding sequence is TGTGCCAGCCGCCCGGGTTTAGGTAATTCACCCCTCCACTTT. Its translation is CASRPGLGNSPLHF.

The table lists this clone with a few counts. The rearrangement uses TRBV25-1 and TRBJ1-2, with 7 bases lining up with TRBD1. The trim removed 6 bases at V and 8 bases at J, leaving 6 bases unmatched. CDR1 and CDR2 from the germline V gene are MGHDK and SYGVNS. This CDR3 is built from 12 residues. CDR3 sequence reads: CASSPGGGGYTF. CDR3 in DNA: TGTGCCAGCAGCCCAGGGGGAGGAGGCTACACCTTC.

This CDR3 reads CASTIRISSSPLHF. The CDR3 nucleotides read TGTGCCAGCACGATTAGAATTTCTTCTTCACCCCTCCACTTT. The chain couples TRBV2 to TRBJ1-6; D is unresolved. This CDR3 has 14 residues. Looked up from germline, CDR1 is SNHLY and CDR2 is FYNNEI. Deletions cut 7 bases from V and 9 bases from J, with 16 bases between.

The chain uses TRBV24-1 and TRBJ2-5, with TRBD1 matching 9 bases. The trim removed 7 bases at V and 2 bases at J, leaving 16 bases unmatched. In germline, CDR1 is KGHDR, CDR2 SFDVKD. The CDR3 has 18 amino acids. The CDR3 loop reads CATRNHRGRCVRQETQYF. Written as DNA, the CDR3 is TGTGCCACCAGGAACCACAGGGGGCGGTGTGTTCGGCAAGAGACCCAGTACTTC.

V is TRBV7-9 and J is TRBJ1-4, with 8 bases identical to TRBD1. V was pared by 5 bases and J by 10 bases, with 12 bases of the junction left unmatched. The CDR3 sequence is 15 residues long. CDR1 and CDR2 (germline): SEHNR, FQNEAQ (reference sequence). CDR3 protein: CASSAPGQAFGKLFF. The CDR3 DNA reads as TGTGCCAGCAGCGCACCGGGACAGGCTTTTGGAAAACTGTTTTTT. Variable domain in full (rest from reference TRBV7-9 and TRBJ1-4): DTGVSQNPRHKITKRGQNVTFRCDPISEHNRLYWYRQTLGQGPEFLTYFQNEAQLEKSRLLSDRFSAERPKGSFSTLEIQRTEQGDSAMYLCASSAPGQAFGKLFFGSGTQLSVL.

Written as DNA, the CDR3 is TGTGCCAGCAGCTTAACGTTGCGGGACTCGAGAAATGGCTACACCTTC. Its translation: CASSLTLRDSRNGYTF. The V and J genes are TRBV7-3 and TRBJ1-2; D may be TRBD1 (5 bases). The V and J ends lost 0 bases and 6 bases respectively, with 17 bases between them. The CDR3 is made up of 16 amino acids. From germline, CDR1 is SGHTA and CDR2 FQGTGA.

This clone was observed at least ten times. The chain employs TRBV2 and TRBJ1-2, with 10 nucleotides matching TRBD1. Per germline, CDR1 SNHLY and CDR2 FYNNEI. J was trimmed by 2 bases and V by 5 bases; bases with no gene match: 11. The CDR3 runs to 17 residues. DNA for the CDR3: TGTGCCAGCAGTCCTTGGACAGGGGGTTCTGGCAACTATGGCTACACCTTC. Encoded protein: CASSPWTGGSGNYGYTF.

The chain uses TRBV6-5 and TRBJ1-4, with 9 bases fitting TRBD1. Germline V gives CDR1 MNHEY, CDR2 SVGAGI. The CDR3 is 14 amino acids. The ends lost 6 bases at V and 8 bases at J; junction bases unmatched: 7. The CDR3 is CASSTGTGSEKLFF. The CDR3 coding sequence is TGTGCCAGCAGCACCGGGACAGGGTCGGAAAAACTGTTTTTT.

This clone came up a few times. The chain employs TRBV18 and TRBJ1-1, with 7 bases identical to TRBD1. After removal of 8 bases from V and 1 base from J, the junction contained 19 bases not matched to a gene. The germline gives CDR1 KGHSH, CDR2 LQKENI. There are 18 residues in the CDR3. For the CDR3, the DNA is TGTGCCAGCCGAGATCTCTTAACAGGGGTCCGCGGGAACACTGAAGCTTTCTTT. Translation gives CASRDLLTGVRGNTEAFF.

The rearrangement links TRBV28 to TRBJ2-1; D might be TRBD2 (7 bases). The V and J ends lost 2 bases and 7 bases respectively, with 15 bases between them. The germline gives CDR1 MDHEN, CDR2 SYDVKM. The CDR3 runs 15 residues. CDR3 region: CASSLAGLGGNEQFF. CDR3 nucleotide sequence: TGTGCCAGCAGTTTAGCCGGACTAGGGGGAAATGAGCAGTTCTTC.

This sequence joins TRBV7-9 and TRBJ1-2; a weak D match, TRBD1 (5 bases). The germline CDR1 and CDR2 sequences are SEHNR and FQNEAQ (reference sequence). This CDR3 contains 15 residues. V was trimmed by 3 bases and J by 2 bases, leaving 13 bases between them. CDR3 region: CASSFSGGANYGYTF. As DNA, the CDR3 is TGTGCCAGCAGCTTTTCCGGAGGGGCCAACTATGGCTACACCTTC.

This clone was picked up a small number of times. This rearrangement joins TRBV19 to TRBJ2-1, with TRBD2 matching over 10 bases. The CDR3 covers 15 residues. Germline CDR1 reads LNHDA; CDR2 reads SQIVND (reference sequence). J lost 7 bases, V lost 5 bases, and 8 bases had no gene match. CDR3 protein: CASSPQRGGKNEQFF. In DNA, the CDR3 is TGTGCCAGTAGTCCTCAGCGGGGGGGCAAGAATGAGCAGTTCTTC.

This clone was observed a single time. The V gene is TRBV19, the J gene TRBJ1-1; 10 bases line up with TRBD1. After removal of 4 bases from V and 5 bases from J, the junction contained 7 bases not matched to a gene. CDR3 length: 15 amino acids. Germline values: CDR1 LNHDA, CDR2 SQIVND (reference sequence). CDR3 nucleotides: TGTGCCAGTAGTAAGGGGGACAGGGGATTAACTGAAGCTTTCTTT. Protein sequence: CASSKGDRGLTEAFF.

The genes are TRBV4-1 and TRBJ1-5, with TRBD1 as a possible D gene (5 bases). Germline-derived CDR1 and CDR2 are MGHRA and YSYEKL. Trimming removed 4 bases from V and 4 bases from J, with 14 bases in between. The CDR3 has 15 amino acids. The CDR3 loop is CASSLQARENQPQHF. In DNA, the CDR3 is TGCGCCAGCAGCCTACAGGCAAGAGAGAATCAGCCCCAGCATTTT.

J is TRBJ1-5 and V is TRBV7-6, with TRBD1 matching over 7 bases. Germline lookup yields CDR1 SGHVS and CDR2 FNYEAQ. The CDR3 contains 15 residues. Trimming removed 5 bases from V and 4 bases from J; junction bases left unmatched: 8. The CDR3 reads CASSEMGDRNQPQHF. In DNA form, the CDR3 reads TGTGCCAGCAGCGAGATGGGGGACAGAAATCAGCCCCAGCATTTT.

The gene calls are TRBV7-2 and TRBJ1-2; no definite D call. From germline, CDR1 is SGHTA and CDR2 FQGNSA. The CDR3 contains 12 residues. The V gene lost 6 bases and the J gene lost 3 bases, with 8 bases spanning the gap. CDR3 region: CASSRIDYGYTF. The CDR3, as DNA: TGTGCCAGCAGTAGAATAGACTATGGCTACACCTTC.

The chain has TRBV28 and TRBJ1-2; the D gene is possibly TRBD1 (5 bases). V shed 4 bases and J shed 3 bases, with 15 bases lying between them. This CDR3 has 15 amino acids. CDR1 and CDR2 from the germline V gene are MDHEN and SYDVKM. The CDR3 protein is CASSSQGSGDYGYTF. The CDR3 DNA follows: TGTGCCAGCAGTTCGCAGGGTTCGGGGGACTATGGCTACACCTTC.

The V call is TRBV20-1, the J call TRBJ1-1, with D unclear. V was trimmed by 3 bases and J by 10 bases, leaving 18 bases between them. The CDR3 spans 13 residues. In germline, CDR1 is DFQATT, CDR2 SNEGSKA (reference sequence). In DNA form, the CDR3 reads TGCAGTGCTAGTAGCCATCTAGGACTGGGAGCTTTCTTT. It specifies CSASSHLGLGAFF.

The rearrangement joins TRBV7-9 to TRBJ1-4; D gene ambiguous. Germline-derived CDR1 and CDR2 are SEHNR and FQNEAQ (reference sequence). V was clipped by 3 bases and J by 2 bases, with 10 bases between them. The CDR3 runs 15 residues. The CDR3 DNA is TGTGCCAGCAGCTTCTTGGACTCCACTAATGAAAAACTGTTTTTT. Its translation is CASSFLDSTNEKLFF.

This clone appeared a single time. The chain has TRBV7-2 and TRBJ2-1; 7 bases map to TRBD1. The trim removed 4 bases at V and 8 bases at J, leaving 8 bases unmatched. Germline-derived CDR1 and CDR2 are SGHTA and FQGNSA. There are 14 residues in the CDR3. CDR3 in DNA: TGTGCCAGCAGCTCGAAGAGACAGGGCCATGAGCAGTTCTTC. Amino acid sequence: CASSSKRQGHEQFF.

This clone has just a few counts. The rearrangement joins TRBV6-5 to TRBJ1-6; possibly TRBD1 for D (5 bases). The germline CDR1 and CDR2 sequences are MNHEY and SVGAGI. CDR3 length: 13 residues. V was pared by 10 bases and J by 8 bases, with 15 bases between. CDR3 region: CATQEGLDSPLHF. In nucleotides, the CDR3 is TGTGCCACCCAGGAGGGACTTGATTCACCCCTCCACTTT.